The source of this T cell receptor (beta chain) is a study of blood T cell repertoires in COVID-19. Study-wide context: Both acute and convalescent COVID-19 samples were obtained from the United States, Italy and Spain. Sources were T cells, B-cell-depleted T cells, or PBMCs; the material itself was cDNA or gDNA.

Germline CDR1 SGHTA, CDR2 FQGNSA. CDR3 length equals 15 residues. V lost 2 bases and J lost 0, with 8 bases in between. Methods used by the authors: How many nucleated cells were present was estimated from reference gene primer amplification. Repertoires were generated with immunoSEQ multiplex PCR, while TCRdb's copy carries only in-frame clones and drops some. V and J calls and clone size are copied from that table; D and trimming were computed from the DNA. This table has about 170,000 clones, over 80% appearing once. The chain joins TRBV7-2 to TRBJ1-3; D is possibly TRBD1 (5 bases). Sample: peripheral blood. This sequence was found in a man younger than 45 with COVID-19, enrolled during active disease. CDR3 nucleotides: TGTGCCAGCAGCTTAATAGGGGACTCTGGAAACACCATATATTTT. It translates to CASSLIGDSGNTIYF. The full variable domain, in which reference TRBV7-2 and TRBJ1-3 provide the parts outside the CDR3, is GAGVSQSPSNKVTEKGKDVELRCDPISGHTALYWYRQSLGQGLEFLIYFQGNSAPDKSGLPSDRFSAERTGGSVSTLTIQRTQQEDSAVYLCASSLIGDSGNTIYFGEGSWLTVV.